This TCR beta chain emerged from a study of cytomegalovirus exposure and HLA in healthy donors (dated by TCRdb to the late 2010s). As for the study more broadly: An earlier analysis of approximately 640 of the donors reported 250 to 350 Gb of sequence data and around 120 million unique TCR beta sequences from about 179 million T cells. Approximately 330 gigabases of sequencing data and approximately 92 million unique TCR sequences made up an early release that covered some 640 HLA-typed donors. Of the roughly 400 genotyped donors, 75% to 85% were placed in the genetic ancestry cluster associated with self-reported Caucasian donors. The study aimed to test whether cataloging public T cell receptors could reveal signatures of past pathogen exposure. The study profiled the T cell repertoires of approximately 700 subjects by immunosequencing and related them to cytomegalovirus serostatus. A separate validation cohort of over 95 different subjects was used in addition to the roughly 620-subject first cohort. To predict cytomegalovirus infection status, the study brought together high-throughput TCR immunosequencing, statistical association of individual TCRs with disease status, and machine learning. To study patterns of TCR occurrence, a later analysis re-analyzed previously published TCR beta repertoires from 650 to 750 donors and added high-resolution HLA genotyping. Rather than using new phenotypic data, the later analysis identified candidate immune exposures from TCR beta sequences and from how often those sequences occurred across donors. To decide whether each TCR beta V gene segment behaved as functional or pseudogenic, an earlier analysis of some 570 of the donors relied on high-throughput TCR beta sequencing. Donor age, sex, ethnicity and CMV serostatus were collected together with the repertoire data. Genome-wide SNP genotypes for about 65% of the roughly 670 donors were used in a later genetic analysis, which treated that subset as a discovery cohort. All discovery cohort repertoires had been generated using a single sequencing platform. HLA typing covered class I and class II loci at four-digit resolution. The number of donors typed differed by locus, with about 629-630 for A, B, C, DRB1 and DQB1, roughly 520 for DQA1, about 610 for DPA1, and 450 to 480 for DPB1. Five DR-DQ haplotypes were treated as single units for association and clustering because of strong linkage in the cohort. Across 398 genotyped donors of the cohort, an average of about 240,000 unique TCR beta nucleotide sequences per donor were sequenced, and 15% to 20% of those sequences were non-productive.

The germline V gene specifies MGHDK as CDR1 and SYGVNS as CDR2. V sheds 4 bases and J sheds 2 bases, leaving 17 bases between their ends. The cysteine opens and the phenylalanine closes a CDR3 of 16 amino acids. The kept DNA is CDR3 alone, 48 bases in frame from the first base. Libraries were prepared through the immunoSEQ multiplex PCR assay. For the multiplex PCR, a mixture combining 60 forward primers for TCR Vbeta segments and 13 reverse primers for TCR Jbeta segments was used. A multiplex PCR assay on genomic DNA amplified the CDR3 region of rearranged TCR beta genes. On the Illumina HiSeq System, the amplified TCR beta libraries were sequenced as 87-base-pair reads. Per the authors' processing: Across the 670 or so repertoires, a later analysis counted roughly 84 million unique TCR beta chains, 9.5 million to 13 million of which were shared by at least two donors. A nearest-neighbor algorithm error-corrected the raw reads and collapsed the reads into unique sequences, merging closely related sequences to remove PCR and sequencing errors. To assign V, D and J gene segments, CDR3 sequences were aligned to IMGT reference sequences. For a sequence to be retained, at least a six-nucleotide match to both a V gene segment and a J gene segment was required. Rearrangements were called productive when the CDR3 lacked stop codons and stayed in frame with V and J; all others were non-productive. CDR3 was defined according to IMGT convention as the region running from the second conserved V-encoded cysteine to the conserved J-encoded phenylalanine. Sequences without an unambiguous match to a single V gene segment were excluded from the earlier analysis of a few hundred of the donors. An earlier analysis of several hundred of the donors classified V segments as functional when productive rearrangements were above 56.7% and as segregating when the standard deviation between donors was above 5%. A statistical classification framework was built to diagnose cytomegalovirus status from the catalog of TCR beta chain sequences. V and J gene assignment, in a later analysis, came from comparing TCR nucleotide sequences with IMGT/GENE-DB human TR gene sequences. A later analysis assigned CDR3 sequences and most-parsimonious VDJ recombination scenarios with the TCRdist pipeline. In a later analysis, each TCR beta chain was defined by its CDR3 amino acid sequence together with its V-gene family, and reads without a unique V-gene family were excluded. In a later analysis, approximately 590 highly shared, low-generation-probability nucleotide sequences were removed to address suspected cross-contamination and a sequencing artifact. In a later analysis, a clonal expansion index for each public chain was calculated from normalized within-repertoire ranks of inferred template counts. In a later analysis, generation probabilities were computed with a VDJ recombination model fitted to out-of-frame rearrangements, and the resulting probabilities were checked against IGoR. In a later analysis, TCR-TCR, TCR-HLA and TCR-CMV co-occurrence was scored with hypergeometric tests, and a repertoire-size bias correction was applied to TCR pairs. To estimate false discovery rates, a later analysis permuted the HLA or CMV assignments 20 times. In a later analysis, co-occurring TCRs were grouped with DBSCAN, and TCRdist sequence similarity was added when clustering was performed within HLA-allele-positive subsets. Repertoires with fewer than 30,000 or more than 120,000 public chains, plus five repertoires with anomalous nucleotide sharing, were excluded from co-occurrence clustering. As stored in TCRdb, this immuneACCESS dataset retains in-frame rearrangements with V and J assigned. A fraction of the clones does not appear; measured against another copy, unresolved V genes explain less than half of the discrepancy, and the remainder lacks a known reason. D and trimming come from the DNA, and the V and J calls and clone size come from that table. Within this sample are around 92,000 clones, with approximately 74% of them counted one time only. Together, the top ten hold over 12% of the sample.

The cohort consisted of approximately 690 healthy bone marrow donors. At the time of sampling, every cohort member was nominally healthy, though immune exposures that went unrecorded were likely present. The donor tested CMV seropositive and was one of the 289 seropositive cohort members. A peripheral blood sample was collected from each donor, and TCR beta sequencing was performed on peripheral blood mononuclear cells. The Qiagen DNeasy Blood Extraction Kit was used to extract genomic DNA from the blood cell samples. In regard to this clone: Its recognized antigen is unknown. Qualities for individual bases were not recorded, and no much larger clone is one base off.

Results the study describes overall, beyond this receptor: Because HLA typing was missing for some donors at each locus, association tests included only the typed subset. Most TCR sequences were seen in very few donors, while some public TCRs were found in many individuals. A later genetic analysis reported fewer N-insertions in productive TCRs among donors in an Asian-associated ancestry cluster than the approximately 670-donor mean. A later analysis found that TCR association rates varied across HLA loci, with DRB1 alleles showing the most associated TCRs and HLA-C alleles the fewest. When HLA alleles, especially DR and DQ, strongly co-occurred, attributing TCR associations to individual alleles was difficult. A later analysis found that most CMV-associated TCR beta chains appeared HLA-restricted, with HLA associations seemingly driven largely by CMV exposure. A later genetic analysis associated a missense DCLRE1C variant with V-gene and J-gene trimming of TCR beta chains, and an independent cohort replicated the association. Only TCR beta chains were sequenced in this cohort, and the absence of alpha or paired-chain data limited detectable features. The sequencing pipeline was judged likely to have produced a cluster of highly shared sequence variants as a technical artifact. In a later analysis, HLA-associated TCR beta chains were found to be more clonally expanded and to have lower generation probabilities than equally common non-associated chains. The classifier was reported to diagnose cytomegalovirus status with high specificity and sensitivity in both the original cohort and the validation cohort. The earlier analysis of approximately 540 of the donors excluded some 16 rarely observed V segments, including chromosome 9 orphons, because counts were too low. Immune exposure information for the cohort was limited to CMV serostatus. Because the 87-base-pair reads could not distinguish some IMGT-functional V segments, including TRBV6-2 and TRBV6-3, those segments were excluded. The authors suggested that the approach could potentially be extended to other disease states and immunological phenotypes. A further reported finding was that TCR beta sequences accurately predicted the HLA-A and HLA-B alleles for most subjects in the first cohort. Linkage disequilibrium might explain the correlated functional status among segregating V segments, but an unknown experimental factor could not be ruled out. Presence/absence analyses assumed roughly uniform sequencing depth across donors, an assumption that may not hold. Broadly in line with IMGT annotations, most TCR beta V segments showed up in productive rearrangements about 87% or about 30% of the time in an earlier analysis of several hundred of the donors. In vitro tests confirmed that three of the cytomegalovirus-associated TCR beta chains recognize cytomegalovirus antigens. A later analysis reported that several top co-occurrence clusters appeared linked to parvovirus B19, influenza, CMV and Epstein-Barr virus. In the study, around 160 TCR beta chains were listed as associated with cytomegalovirus. At a false discovery rate of 0.05, a later analysis linked 16,951 TCR beta sequences to specific HLA alleles.

The TCR originated in a woman in her 70s in good health and CMV-seropositive. The sequence links TRBV25-1 to TRBJ2-5; TRBD2 is a weak D gene call, 6 bases matching. Sequenced sample: PBMCs. The CDR3 reads as follows: CASSGGARTIQETQYF. The nucleotide sequence reads as follows: TGTGCCAGCAGTGGCGGGGCCAGGACGATACAAGAGACCCAGTACTTC.